This TCR beta chain was sequenced for a study of vaccination and CD4 T cells after COVID-19. This CDR3 contains 15 residues. Germline V gene data show CDR1 as DFQATT and CDR2 as SNEGSKA (reference sequence). V lost 1 base and J lost 4; bases outside the gene matches: 5. At the Johns Hopkins FTIC core, DNA taken from cultured CD4+ T cells was sequenced by way of the Oncomine TCR Beta short-read assay. TCRdb itself ran the PCR reads through MiXCR, one entry per CDR3 protein. The data hold under 20,000 distinct CDR3 sequences, with 50% to 70% observed a single time. About this clonotype itself: Antigen specificity is unknown.

Treatment in this sample: roughly 11-day PBMC culture with coronavirus spike peptide pools or control peptides (ViraFEST assay). Peptide-pool expansion of antigen-specific T cells preceded TCR sequencing in ViraFEST. Culture of under 2.5 million PBMCs per well took place with 10 IU/ml IL-2 and roughly 9.5 ug/ml peptide pools. Half-medium changes with fresh IL-2 medium occurred on days 3 and 7. Material: CD4+ T cells from blood, cultured in vitro, obtained after SARS-CoV-2 vaccination. V gene TRBV20-1 combines with J gene TRBJ2-3; 10 bases are a match to TRBD2. The clonotype originates from a human donor who had recovered from COVID-19. CDR3 coding DNA: TGCAGTGCTAGAGTGAGCGGGAGGGCCGCAGATACGCAGTATTTT. As protein: CSARVSGRAADTQYF.